This TCR beta chain was observed in a study of OX40 agonist ivuxolimab in advanced cancers. Study-wide background: A male proportion of around 86% was recorded, with mean age about 54 years and range about 23 to 80.

This CDR3 comprises 15 residues. Germline-derived CDR1 and CDR2 are SGHTA and FQGNSA. J gave up 4 bases and V 2 bases, and 7 bases lay outside the gene matches. As for this clone: Antigen specificity is unknown.

Repertoires were generated with immunoSEQ multiplex PCR, while TCRdb's copy carries only in-frame clones and drops some. The sample yields over 15,000 clones, roughly four fifths seen once. Study results and limitations: There were, on average, more expanded clones in CD8+ T cells than in CD4+.

This chain links TRBV7-2 with TRBJ2-7, with 8 bases that match TRBD1. This clonotype originated in an adult with an advanced solid tumor such as melanoma, head and neck, liver or kidney cancer. Sample: CD4+ or CD8+ T cells sorted from blood, taken in a trial of the OX40 agonist ivuxolimab. The CDR3 DNA follows: TGTGCCAGCAGCTTATCGGGCCAGGGGGCTTACGAGCAGTACTTC. It specifies CASSLSGQGAYEQYF.